This TCR beta chain is from a study of persistence of HIV-infected CD4 T cells (TCRdb year 2020). Context from the whole study: CMV- and HIV-1 Gag-responding CD4+ T cells were isolated from ART-treated individuals so that antigen-driven clonal expansion of HIV-1-infected cells could be examined. Participants had been on suppressive ART for a median of around eight years. Apart from a couple of participants who underwent leukapheresis at a single time point, peripheral blood samples of up to 180 mL were collected from participants at multiple time points. TCRbeta sequencing assessed the clonality of all cells in each sorted population, while proviral sequencing assessed the clonality of infected cells. In the cross-participant TCR cluster analysis, fewer than 10 participants were included for CMV and 7 participants were included for Gag. What the study reported, not specific to this receptor: Few individuals were included in the study, and only a limited range of antigens was tested. Degenerate expanded CDR3beta sequences were enriched in antigen-responding cells, suggesting convergent selection of CD4+ responses to CMV and Gag. Restriction of bulk TCR analyses to the rare CMV-responding cells that actually carried HIV-1 proviruses was not possible. Within the same sorted populations, how oligoclonal the TCRs were correlated with how oligoclonal the proviruses were. Significantly lower TCRbeta richness was observed in CMV- and Gag-responding cells than in anti-CD3/anti-CD28-responding cells, and higher oligoclonality was observed in CMV-responding cells than in CD3/CD28-stimulated and Gag-responding cells.

Reading the label with the study, this specimen's treatment or condition is: suppressive antiretroviral therapy. Cells were stimulated with lysates of CMV-infected fibroblasts at roughly 11 ug/mL. Memory CD4+ T cells that did not respond, being CD40L-negative, CD69-negative and CD45RO-high, were sorted as memory populations depleted of antigen-responding cells. HIV-1-infected adults in whom suppressive ART had been started during chronic infection were enrolled as participants. Plasma HIV-1 RNA had been undetectable (below 50 copies/mL) in participants for at least 4 years. To be included, participants needed a CD4+ T cell count above 400 cells/uL and a positive CMV serology. Before stimulation, PBMCs were isolated using density centrifugation and depleted of CD8+ T cells. For more than 15 hours, the CD8-depleted PBMCs were stimulated with anti-CD28/CD49d costimulation, a CD40-blocking antibody, and enfuvirtide to prevent new infections. Cell sorting was performed on a Beckman Coulter MoFlo Legacy or XDP sorter, and dead cells were excluded with propidium iodide. For samples with more than one million cells, genomic DNA was extracted with the QIAamp DNA Mini Kit, and for all other samples the Quick-DNA Microprep Kit was used.

V sheds 1 base and J sheds 2 bases, leaving 11 bases between their ends. Taken from cysteine to phenylalanine, the CDR3 has 15 residues. Left in the record is the CDR3 DNA by itself, 45 bases read in frame from the first base. Sequences MGHDK (CDR1) and SYGVNS (CDR2) are obtained from the germline V gene. The immunoSEQ hsTCRB assay version 4, run in survey mode, was used to sequence TCRbeta repertoires from genomic DNA. For TCRbeta sequencing, genomic DNA was diluted to 9.5 to 10 ng/uL, and up to 1 ug was used per sample. On the study's bioinformatics: TCRbeta data analysis was done in ImmunoSeq Analyzer 3.0, and diversity was calculated on productive nucleotide rearrangements. Lower-bound TCR diversity was estimated with the improved Chao index, and clonality with the Gini coefficient using the Immunarch R package. Different nucleotide rearrangements encoding the same CDR3beta amino acid sequence were counted as distinct clonotypes. Differential abundance analysis found TCRbeta sequences that were significantly enriched in antigen-responding cells compared with anti-CD3/anti-CD28-activated cells. Using predicted peptide-MHC specificity as the basis, GLIPH2 grouped TCRs into clusters, both for each participant individually and for the merged data sets that combined participants. TCRdb provides this immuneACCESS table in a form limited to in-frame rearrangements. Some clones are lacking; in checked studies, under half of them reflect an unresolved V gene, and why the rest are absent is not known. V, J and clone size are those of that table, while D and trimming were read from the DNA. The sample table lists 40,000 to 55,000 clones, around 72% of them with a count of one. Together, the top ten hold about 3% of the sample.

This clone is classified as medium-sized (0.01 to 0.1%). No antigen is known for it. Base quality data are lacking; no much larger clone is found one base away. Recombination linked TRBV25-1 to TRBJ1-2; no D gene is confidently identified. The receptor was derived from an adult man with HIV who was CMV-seropositive. This sample comprised CD4+ T cells sorted from PBMCs after approximately 19-hour stimulation, obtained from a patient who received antiretroviral therapy. Reading the label with the study, this specimen's cell subset or site is: CD40L-CD69- CD45RO-high memory CD4 T cells not responding to CMV lysate. The CDR3 reads CASSESSAANYGYTF. The DNA sequence is as follows: TGTGCCAGCAGTGAATCGTCCGCAGCGAACTATGGCTACACCTTC.